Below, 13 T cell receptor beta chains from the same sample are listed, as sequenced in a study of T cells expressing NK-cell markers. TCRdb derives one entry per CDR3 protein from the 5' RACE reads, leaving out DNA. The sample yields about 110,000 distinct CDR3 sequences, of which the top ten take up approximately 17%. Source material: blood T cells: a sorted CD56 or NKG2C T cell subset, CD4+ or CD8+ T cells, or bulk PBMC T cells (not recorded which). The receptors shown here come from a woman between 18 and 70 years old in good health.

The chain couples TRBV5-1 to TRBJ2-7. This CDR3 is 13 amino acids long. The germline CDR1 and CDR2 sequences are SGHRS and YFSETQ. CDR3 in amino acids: CASSWGSYYEQYF.

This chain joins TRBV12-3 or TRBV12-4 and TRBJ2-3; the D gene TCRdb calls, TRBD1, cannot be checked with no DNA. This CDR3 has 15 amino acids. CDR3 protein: CASSRQGAGADTQYF.

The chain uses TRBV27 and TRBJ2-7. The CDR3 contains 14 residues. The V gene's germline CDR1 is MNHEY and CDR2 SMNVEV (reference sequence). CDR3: CASSLSGSHYEQYF.

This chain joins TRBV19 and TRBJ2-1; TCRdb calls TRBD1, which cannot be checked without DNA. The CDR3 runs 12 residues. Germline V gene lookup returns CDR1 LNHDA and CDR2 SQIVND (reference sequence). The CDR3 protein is CASRTGSGEQFF.

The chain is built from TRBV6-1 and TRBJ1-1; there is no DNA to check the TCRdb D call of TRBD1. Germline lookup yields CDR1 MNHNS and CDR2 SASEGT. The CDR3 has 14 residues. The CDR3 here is CASTDRGGDTEAFF.

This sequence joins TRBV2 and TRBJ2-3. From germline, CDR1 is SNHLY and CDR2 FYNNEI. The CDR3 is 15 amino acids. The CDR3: CASSAGTSSTDTQYF.

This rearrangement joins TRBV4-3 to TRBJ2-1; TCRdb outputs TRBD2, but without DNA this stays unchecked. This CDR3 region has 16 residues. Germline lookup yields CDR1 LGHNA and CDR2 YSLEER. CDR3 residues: CASSHTMRTSGNEQFF.

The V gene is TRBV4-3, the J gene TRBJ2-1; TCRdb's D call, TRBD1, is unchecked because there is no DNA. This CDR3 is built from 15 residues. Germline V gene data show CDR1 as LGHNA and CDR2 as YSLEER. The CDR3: CASSQEEGGYNEQFF.

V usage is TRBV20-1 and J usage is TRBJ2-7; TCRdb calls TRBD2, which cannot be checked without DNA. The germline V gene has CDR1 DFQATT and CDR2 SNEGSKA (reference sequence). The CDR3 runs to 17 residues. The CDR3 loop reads CSASYGTSGLSSYEQYF.

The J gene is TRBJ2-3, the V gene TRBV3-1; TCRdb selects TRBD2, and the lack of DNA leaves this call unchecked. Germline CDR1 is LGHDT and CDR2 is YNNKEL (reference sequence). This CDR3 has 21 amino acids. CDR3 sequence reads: CASSQESPSSGGPYGTDTQYF.

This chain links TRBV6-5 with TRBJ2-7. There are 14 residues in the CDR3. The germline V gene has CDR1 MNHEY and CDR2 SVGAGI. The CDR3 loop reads CASSYPRSSYEQYF.

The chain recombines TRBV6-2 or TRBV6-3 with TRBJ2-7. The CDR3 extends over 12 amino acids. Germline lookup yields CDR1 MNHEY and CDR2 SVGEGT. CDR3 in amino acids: CASRGTSYEQYF.

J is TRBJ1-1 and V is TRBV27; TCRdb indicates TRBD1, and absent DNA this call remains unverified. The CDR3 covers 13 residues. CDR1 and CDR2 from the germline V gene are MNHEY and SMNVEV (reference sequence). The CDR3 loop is CASYPDRGTEAFF.